This T cell receptor beta chain was found in a study of shared clonotypes between healthy human individuals. This table comes from immunoSEQ multiplex PCR, and its TCRdb copy is limited to in-frame clones, with some not included. This sample has some 2,000,000 clones; 85% to 95% occur once, and the top ten carry 0.13%. As for this clone: Other DNA sequences in this specimen translate into the identical CDR3.

The CDR3 runs 13 residues. Trimming stripped 3 bases from V and 7 bases from J, with 12 bases between. Germline V gives CDR1 KGHSH, CDR2 LQKENI. The chain uses TRBV18 and TRBJ1-1, with a weak D call TRBD1 (5 bases). Sequenced: naive CD4+ T cells sorted from blood. The subset denotes: CD45RA+ positively selected. This receptor was obtained from a man between 18 and 29 years old in good health. In DNA form, the CDR3 reads TGTGCCAGCTCACCGCCAGGGCGGAATGAAGCTTTCTTT. Residues: CASSPPGRNEAFF.